One TCR beta chain is described in this entry. Profiling relied on immunoSEQ multiplex PCR, and the TCRdb table lists in-frame clones only, not all of them. This sample carries under 35,000 clones, 70% to 85% of them seen once, and the ten largest clones take approximately 3%. The data derive from a study of preoperative IRX-2 immunotherapy in early breast cancer. The CDR3 runs 17 residues. V lost 4 bases and J 5 bases, leaving 23 bases between the germline ends. Noted treatment: preoperative locoregional IRX-2 cytokine immunotherapy. The receptor comes from a human donor with breast cancer. This rearrangement joins TRBV7-1 to TRBJ2-5, with D maybe TRBD2 (6 bases). TRBV7-1 is an ORF, and what it does is uncertain. This sample was taken from a patient treated with IRX-2 immunotherapy. The CDR3 sequence: CASSLARLRGGFETQYF. The CDR3 DNA follows: TGTGCCAGCAGCTTGGCCAGGTTGCGGGGCGGGTTCGAGACCCAGTACTTC.